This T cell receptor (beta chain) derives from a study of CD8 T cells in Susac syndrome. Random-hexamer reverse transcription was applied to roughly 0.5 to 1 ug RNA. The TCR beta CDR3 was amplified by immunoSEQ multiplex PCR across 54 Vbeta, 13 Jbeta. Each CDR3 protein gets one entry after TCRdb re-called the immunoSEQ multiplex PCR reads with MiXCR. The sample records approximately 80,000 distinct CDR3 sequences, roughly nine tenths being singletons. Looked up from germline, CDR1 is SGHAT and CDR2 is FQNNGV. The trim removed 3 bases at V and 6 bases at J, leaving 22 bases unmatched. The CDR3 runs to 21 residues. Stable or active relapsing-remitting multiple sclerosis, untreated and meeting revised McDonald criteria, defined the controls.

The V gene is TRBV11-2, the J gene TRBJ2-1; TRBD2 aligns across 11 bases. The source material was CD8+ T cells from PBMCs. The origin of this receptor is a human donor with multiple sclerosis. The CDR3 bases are TGTGCCAGCAGCTTTGGTCTAGCGGGGGGCCCTGTGAGACCCCTCGGCAATGAGCAGTTCTTC. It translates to CASSFGLAGGPVRPLGNEQFF.